Presented here are 20 T cell receptor beta chains from one specimen sequenced in a study of blood T cell repertoires in COVID-19 (dated by TCRdb to about 2020). The method behind the library was the immunoSEQ multiplex PCR assay. This is the immuneACCESS table as TCRdb keeps it, with only in-frame sequences that have V and J called. A part of the clones is gone; compared with another copy, unresolved V genes explain less than half, and the rest is unexplained. The sample table contains over 90,000 clones; only one count was recorded for 70% to 90% of them. Around 3.2% of the sample is in the top ten clones. Sequences were obtained from peripheral blood. These receptors came from a human donor in a cohort sampled during active COVID-19.

The chain recombines TRBV27 with TRBJ2-6; no clear D. Germline CDR1 and CDR2: MNHEY and SMNVEV (reference sequence). CDR3 length: 17 residues. Between the trimmed V and J ends, which lost 3 bases and 2 bases, there was a span of 14 bases. The CDR3: CASSLRLHPAGANVLTF. The CDR3 coding sequence is TGTGCCAGCAGTTTGCGGCTACACCCTGCTGGGGCCAACGTCCTGACTTTC. The full variable domain, completed using reference TRBV27 and TRBJ2-6, is EAQVTQNPRYLITVTGKKLTVTCSQNMNHEYMSWYRQDPGLGLRQIYYSMNVEVTDKGDVPEGYKVSRKEKRNFPLILESPSPNQTSLYFCASSLRLHPAGANVLTFGAGSRLTVL.

The chain joins TRBV18 to TRBJ1-5, with 9 bases that match TRBD1. The V gene's germline CDR1 is KGHSH and CDR2 LQKENI. CDR3 size: 15 residues. J lost 6 bases, V lost 3 bases, and 6 bases had no gene match. The CDR3 nucleotides are TGTGCCAGCTCACCGGACAGGGGCCTGGGTCAGCCCCAGCATTTT. Translating gives CASSPDRGLGQPQHF.

The genes are TRBV5-1 and TRBJ1-5; 7 bases agree with TRBD1. Germline V gene lookup returns CDR1 SGHRS and CDR2 YFSETQ. After removal of 4 bases from V and 0 bases from J, the junction contained 1 base not matched to a gene. CDR3 size: 14 residues. The CDR3 here is CASSPGGSNQPQHF. The CDR3 DNA is TGCGCCAGCAGCCCAGGGGGTAGCAATCAGCCCCAGCATTTT.

CDR3 protein: CASSVDLSSIETQYF. The CDR3 DNA sequence: TGTGCCAGCAGCGTAGATTTAAGTAGCATAGAGACCCAGTACTTC. The J gene is TRBJ2-5, the V gene TRBV9; D is ambiguous. Deletions cut 0 bases from V and 4 bases from J, with 13 bases between. Germline values: CDR1 SGDLS, CDR2 YYNGEE. The CDR3 covers 15 residues.

The CDR3 spells CATCWGGNQPQHF. CDR3 sequence (DNA): TGTGCCACCTGCTGGGGGGGCAATCAGCCCCAGCATTTT. The chain combines TRBV10-3 with TRBJ1-5; a weak D match, TRBD1 (5 bases). With 10 bases removed from V and 2 bases from J, the gap between germline ends came to 12 bases. The CDR3 runs to 13 residues. The germline V gene encodes CDR1 ENHRY and CDR2 SYGVKD.

The V and J genes are TRBV4-2 and TRBJ2-7; 8 nucleotides match TRBD2. The ends lost 1 base at V and 3 bases at J; junction bases unmatched: 2. Germline loops: CDR1 LGHNA, CDR2 YNFKEQ. The CDR3 runs to 14 residues. CDR3 sequence reads: CASSQAGGGYEQYF. Here the CDR3 DNA reads TGTGCCAGCAGCCAAGCGGGGGGGGGCTACGAGCAGTACTTC.

The chain joins TRBV6-4 to TRBJ2-3; perhaps TRBD1 as D (5 bases). CDR1 and CDR2 from the germline V gene are MRHNA and SNTAGT. V gave up 5 bases and J gave up 3 bases, with 12 bases separating them. This CDR3 region has 14 residues. CDR3 residues: CASSSQGLTDTQYF. DNA of the CDR3: TGTGCCAGCAGTAGCCAGGGCTTAACAGATACGCAGTATTTT.

V usage is TRBV9 and J usage is TRBJ1-3, with TRBD1 identical over 7 bases. The J segment lost 0 bases and the V segment lost 4 bases, leaving 7 bases of the junction unmatched. Germline assignment: CDR1 SGDLS and CDR2 YYNGEE. The CDR3 spans 16 residues. CDR3 sequence (DNA): TGTGCCAGCAGCCCCGGACAGGCGTCCTCTGGAAACACCATATATTTT. Its translation is CASSPGQASSGNTIYF.

This rearrangement joins TRBV6-5 to TRBJ1-1; weak D call: TRBD1 (6 bases). Trimming took off 6 bases at V and 5 bases at J, with 16 bases between the two ends. The germline V gene encodes CDR1 MNHEY and CDR2 SVGAGI. The CDR3 totals 14 residues. The DNA of the CDR3 is TGTGCCAGCAGGGGGGGAGGGGGTAAGACTGAAGCTTTCTTT. Protein: CASRGGGGKTEAFF.

The chain couples TRBV29-1 to TRBJ1-5, with a weak D call TRBD1 (5 bases). Germline CDR1 and CDR2: SQVTM and ANQGSEA. CDR3 size: 14 residues. V lost 7 bases to trimming and J lost 3 bases, with 16 bases between them. CDR3 in DNA: TGCAGCGGCCACCGAGACAGTTACAATCAGCCCCAGCATTTT. It is translated as CSGHRDSYNQPQHF.

V gene TRBV3-1 (or the pseudogene TRBV3-2) combines with J gene TRBJ1-3; possible D gene TRBD1, 5 bases. CDR3 size: 12 residues. V lost 3 bases to trimming and J lost 7 bases, with 7 bases between them. Germline CDR1 LGHDT, CDR2 YNNKEL (reference sequence). CDR3 in amino acids: CASSQEGNTIYF. CDR3 DNA sequence: TGTGCCAGCAGCCAGGAGGGGAACACCATATATTTT.

The genes are TRBV2 and TRBJ2-1, with TRBD1 as a possible D gene (6 bases). Germline CDR1 is SNHLY and CDR2 is FYNNEI. This CDR3 region has 13 residues. V lost 5 bases, J lost 8 bases, and 13 bases lay in between. As DNA, the CDR3 is TGTGCCAGCAGTATTCAGGGGCGGGATGAGCAGTTCTTC. It codes for CASSIQGRDEQFF.

The chain carries TRBV7-7 and TRBJ1-3; TRBD1 might be the D (5 bases). V lost 5 bases and J lost 5, with 16 bases in between. The CDR3 extends over 15 amino acids. The V gene's germline CDR1 is SSHAT and CDR2 FNYEAQ (reference sequence). CDR3: CASSPPGAGRNTIYF. For the CDR3, the DNA is TGTGCCAGCAGCCCCCCTGGCGCAGGGCGAAACACCATATATTTT. The complete variable domain, with remaining parts taken from reference TRBV7-7 and TRBJ1-3, reads GAGVSQSPRYKVTKRGQDVTLRCDPISSHATLYWYQQALGQGPEFLTYFNYEAQPDKSGLPSDRFSAERPEGSISTLTIQRTEQRDSAMYRCASSPPGAGRNTIYFGEGSWLTVV.

The genes are TRBV19 and TRBJ2-3, with 7 bases fitting TRBD1. V was pared by 6 bases and J by 5 bases, with 11 bases of the junction left unmatched. Germline V gene sequence: CDR1 LNHDA, CDR2 SQIVND (reference sequence). There are 15 residues in the CDR3. CDR3 region: CASSQILPGGDTQYF. The CDR3 DNA reads as TGTGCCAGTAGCCAGATCTTGCCAGGGGGAGATACGCAGTATTTT.

The chain joins TRBV5-1 to TRBJ2-1, with 8 bases lining up with TRBD1. The CDR3 covers 15 residues. V lost 0 bases to trimming and J lost 7 bases; unmatched junction nucleotides: 6. Germline V lookup: CDR1 SGHRS, CDR2 YFSETQ. The CDR3 sequence: CASSLDQGAWNEQFF. DNA for the CDR3: TGCGCCAGCAGCTTGGATCAGGGGGCTTGGAATGAGCAGTTCTTC. Together with reference TRBV5-1 and TRBJ2-1, the CDR3 gives the full variable domain: KAGVTQTPRYLIKTRGQQVTLSCSPISGHRSVSWYQQTPGQGLQFLFEYFSETQRNKGNFPGRFSGRQFSNSRSEMNVSTLELGDSALYLCASSLDQGAWNEQFFGPGTRLTVL.

The V gene is TRBV11-2, the J gene TRBJ2-2, with 9 bases that match TRBD2. CDR1 and CDR2 from the germline V gene are SGHAT and FQNNGV. The CDR3 totals 14 residues. Trimming took 6 bases from V and 5 from J; bases not matched to a gene: 4. CDR3: CASSLAGRTGELFF. As DNA, the CDR3 is TGTGCCAGCAGTCTAGCGGGAAGGACCGGGGAGCTGTTTTTT.

V is TRBV19 and J is TRBJ1-2, with D perhaps matching TRBD1 (6 bases). CDR1 and CDR2 from the germline V gene are LNHDA and SQIVND (reference sequence). With 6 bases removed from V and 4 bases from J, the gap between germline ends came to 18 bases. The CDR3 runs 15 residues. The CDR3, as DNA: TGTGCCAGTAGGAACAGGGCCGCCCTCGGCTATGGCTACACCTTC. Amino acid sequence: CASRNRAALGYGYTF.

This chain links TRBV7-3 with TRBJ2-1; 11 bases are a match to TRBD2. The trim removed 5 bases at V and 7 bases at J, leaving 16 bases unmatched. This CDR3 spans 18 amino acids. Germline CDR1 reads SGHTA; CDR2 reads FQGTGA. As DNA, the CDR3 is TGTGCCAGCAGCCTCAAACTAGCGGGGGACTCCCTTTGGAATGAGCAGTTCTTC. The encoded protein is CASSLKLAGDSLWNEQFF.

The gene calls are TRBV5-3 and TRBJ2-7, with TRBD1 identical over 10 bases. TRBV5-3 is annotated as an ORF whose role is uncertain. V shed 4 bases and J 1 base; nucleotides not matched to a gene: 5. CDR3 size: 15 residues. As DNA, the CDR3 is TGTGCCAGAAGCCACCGGGACAGGGGATCCTACGAGCAGTACTTC. It yields the protein CARSHRDRGSYEQYF.

The chain combines TRBV7-9 with TRBJ2-2; possible D gene TRBD2, 6 bases. The CDR3 is made up of 15 amino acids. Looked up from germline, CDR1 is SEHNR and CDR2 is FQNEAQ (reference sequence). With 11 bases removed from V and 2 bases from J, the gap between germline ends came to 18 bases. CDR3 bases: TGTGCCCACCAAGTCGGGGGTGCAAACACCGGGGAGCTGTTTTTT. As protein: CAHQVGGANTGELFF.